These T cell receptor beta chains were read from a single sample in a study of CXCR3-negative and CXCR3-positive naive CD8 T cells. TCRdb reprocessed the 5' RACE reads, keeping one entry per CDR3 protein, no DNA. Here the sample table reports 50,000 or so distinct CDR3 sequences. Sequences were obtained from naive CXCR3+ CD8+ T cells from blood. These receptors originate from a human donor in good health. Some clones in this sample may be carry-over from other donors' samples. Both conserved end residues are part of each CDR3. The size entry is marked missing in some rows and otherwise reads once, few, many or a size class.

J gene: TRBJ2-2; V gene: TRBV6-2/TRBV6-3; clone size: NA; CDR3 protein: CASSVGQSHTGELFF
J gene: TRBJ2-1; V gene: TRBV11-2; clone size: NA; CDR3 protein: CASRLPSGLDEQFF
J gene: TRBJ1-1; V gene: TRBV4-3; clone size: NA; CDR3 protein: CASSQDVGMNTEAFF
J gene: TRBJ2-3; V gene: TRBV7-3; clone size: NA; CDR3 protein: CASSLGLTNTDTQYF
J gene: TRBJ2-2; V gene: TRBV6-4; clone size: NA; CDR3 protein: CASSDGGGAGELFF
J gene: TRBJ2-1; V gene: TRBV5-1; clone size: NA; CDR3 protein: CASSSGPPYNEQFF
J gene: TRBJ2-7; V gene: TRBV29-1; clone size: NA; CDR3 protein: CSVDAGEDEQYF
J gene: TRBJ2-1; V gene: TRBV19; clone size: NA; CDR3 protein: CASSIVAGDNEQFF
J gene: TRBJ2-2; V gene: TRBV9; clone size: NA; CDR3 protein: CASSGLDRGLSGELFF
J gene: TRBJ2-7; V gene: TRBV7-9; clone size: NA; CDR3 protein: CASSHDRGYEQYF
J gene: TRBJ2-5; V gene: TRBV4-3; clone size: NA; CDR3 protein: CASSHGDRETQYF
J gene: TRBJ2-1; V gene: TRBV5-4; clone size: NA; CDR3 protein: CASAGDYNEQFF
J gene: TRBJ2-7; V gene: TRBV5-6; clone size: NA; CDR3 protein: CASTTFLAYEQYF
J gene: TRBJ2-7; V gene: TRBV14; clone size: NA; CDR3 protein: CARNITYYRGRHEQYF
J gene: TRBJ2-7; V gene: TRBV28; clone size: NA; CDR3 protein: CASSPQAGYEQYF
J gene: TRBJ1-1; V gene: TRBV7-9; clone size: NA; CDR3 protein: CASSSAQGRDTEAFF
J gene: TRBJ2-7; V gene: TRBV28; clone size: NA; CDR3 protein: CATHPGPTSYEQYF
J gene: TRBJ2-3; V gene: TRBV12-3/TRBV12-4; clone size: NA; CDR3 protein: CASSLWGGSTDTQYF
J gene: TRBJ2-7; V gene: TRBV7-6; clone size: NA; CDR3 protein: CASSLRSPLVSDEQYF
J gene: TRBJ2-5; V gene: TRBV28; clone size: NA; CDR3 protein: CASSTMTGEETQYF
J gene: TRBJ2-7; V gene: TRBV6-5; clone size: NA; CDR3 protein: CASSPGAINEQYF
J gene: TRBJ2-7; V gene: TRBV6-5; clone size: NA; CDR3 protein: CASRIAGSYEQYF
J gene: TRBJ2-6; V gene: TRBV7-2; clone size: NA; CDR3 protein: CASSLGGVADLLPSYGANVLTF
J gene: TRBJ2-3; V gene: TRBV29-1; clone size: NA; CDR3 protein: CSVEDPTSGGDTQYF
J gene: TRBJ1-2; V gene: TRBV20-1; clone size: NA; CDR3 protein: CSARDLTTGDYGYTF
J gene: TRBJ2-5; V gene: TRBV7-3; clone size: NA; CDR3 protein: CASSLTSLASGGQEATQYF
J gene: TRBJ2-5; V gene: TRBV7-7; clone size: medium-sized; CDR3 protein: CASSFSPGLAVETQYF
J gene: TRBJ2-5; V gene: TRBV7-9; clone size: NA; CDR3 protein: CASSPTGETQYF
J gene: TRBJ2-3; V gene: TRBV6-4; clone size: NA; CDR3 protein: CASSESPGGNTDTQYF
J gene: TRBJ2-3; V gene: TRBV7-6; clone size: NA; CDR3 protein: CASSRTGDEADTQYF
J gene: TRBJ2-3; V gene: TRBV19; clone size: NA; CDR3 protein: CASTTGRYTDTQYF
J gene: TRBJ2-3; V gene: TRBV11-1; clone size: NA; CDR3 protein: CASSLEGTGQSTDTQYF
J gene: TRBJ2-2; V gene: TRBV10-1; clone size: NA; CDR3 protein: CASSERGRSGELFF
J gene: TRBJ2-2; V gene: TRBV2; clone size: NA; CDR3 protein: CASNGGTGTGVIANAGELFF
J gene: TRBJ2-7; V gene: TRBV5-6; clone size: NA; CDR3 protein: CASSLGTGWEQYF
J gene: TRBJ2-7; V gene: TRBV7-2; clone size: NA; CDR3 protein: CASSPPPGQGSEQYF
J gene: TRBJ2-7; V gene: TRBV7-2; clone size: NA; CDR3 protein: CASSPVGGSYEQYF